This record looks at one TCR beta chain sequence and its context. The antigen remains unidentified. The data were taken from a study of T-cell memory formation after mild COVID-19. cDNA libraries for TCR alpha and TCR beta, carrying sample barcodes and UMIs, came from 5'RACE with constant-segment primers. TCRdb re-derived calls from the 5' RACE reads in MiXCR, one entry per CDR3 protein. Among 310,000 or so distinct CDR3 sequences, about 16% were seen once, and the ten largest hold more than 20%. V was cut by 3 bases and J by 9 bases, with 10 bases left in between. CDR3 length: 13 amino acids. Germline V gene lookup returns CDR1 SGDLS and CDR2 YYNGEE. Study observations and caveats: Contracting clones, day 15 to 85, had balanced CD4/CD8, and later expanders favored CD4+.

The TCR originated in a man between 18 and 29 years old who had mild COVID-19 (a few samples of this study predate the infection). Cell type and time point are not known. Sequencing was done on a sample of PBMCs or a T cell subset sorted from them (not recorded which). The chain carries TRBV9 and TRBJ1-6; weak D call: TRBD1 (5 bases). CDR3 sequence: CASSDRQLSPLHF. The CDR3 nucleotides are TGTGCCAGCAGCGACAGGCAACTTTCACCCCTCCACTTT.